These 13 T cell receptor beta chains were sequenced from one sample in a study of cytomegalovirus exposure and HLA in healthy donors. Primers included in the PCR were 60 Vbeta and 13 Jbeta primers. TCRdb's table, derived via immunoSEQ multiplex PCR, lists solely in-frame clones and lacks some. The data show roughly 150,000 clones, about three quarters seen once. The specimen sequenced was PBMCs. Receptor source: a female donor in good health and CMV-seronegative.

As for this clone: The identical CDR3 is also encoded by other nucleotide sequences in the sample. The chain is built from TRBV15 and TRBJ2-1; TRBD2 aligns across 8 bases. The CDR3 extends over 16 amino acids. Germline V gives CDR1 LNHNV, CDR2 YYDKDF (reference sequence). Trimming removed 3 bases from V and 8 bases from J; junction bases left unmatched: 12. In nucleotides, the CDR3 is TGTGCCACCAGCAGGGATGGACTAGCATTTAGCGATGAGCAGTTCTTC. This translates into CATSRDGLAFSDEQFF.

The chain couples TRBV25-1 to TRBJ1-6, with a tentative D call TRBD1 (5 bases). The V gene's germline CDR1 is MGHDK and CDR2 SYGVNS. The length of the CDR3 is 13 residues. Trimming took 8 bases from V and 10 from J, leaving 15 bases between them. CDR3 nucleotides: TGTGCCAGCGCGGGGGACGGCCTCTCACCCCTCCACTTT. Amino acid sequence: CASAGDGLSPLHF.

The CDR3 is CASSPSGTSGYEQYF. CDR3 sequence (DNA): TGCGCCAGCAGCCCTTCCGGGACTAGCGGATACGAGCAGTACTTC. The chain has TRBV4-3 and TRBJ2-7, with 11 positions matching TRBD2. Germline V gene sequence: CDR1 LGHNA, CDR2 YSLEER. The ends lost 4 bases at V and 4 bases at J; junction bases unmatched: 6. The CDR3 consists of 15 residues.

The CDR3 DNA reads TGTGCCAGCAGCCAAGATCAGGGAAAAAGTTACGAGCAGTACTTC. Protein product: CASSQDQGKSYEQYF. The chain carries TRBV14 and TRBJ2-5; perhaps TRBD1 as D (5 bases). The J call may be faulty, since TRBJ2-7 better matches the DNA end. CDR1 is SGHDN, CDR2 FVKESK, per germline. The CDR3 covers 15 residues.

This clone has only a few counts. The CDR3 is CASSASQGSETQYF. The CDR3 nucleotides read TGTGCCAGCAGCGCCTCACAGGGCTCGGAGACCCAGTACTTC. This sequence joins TRBV9 and TRBJ2-5; TRBD1 is a possible D gene (6 bases). The CDR3 extends over 14 amino acids. CDR1 SGDLS and CDR2 YYNGEE come from the germline V gene. V was trimmed by 3 bases and J by 5 bases, leaving 14 bases between them.

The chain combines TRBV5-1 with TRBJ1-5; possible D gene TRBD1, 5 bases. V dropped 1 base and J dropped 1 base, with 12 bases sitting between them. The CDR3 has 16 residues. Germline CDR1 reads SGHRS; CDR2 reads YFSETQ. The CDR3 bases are TGCGCCAGCAGCTTGACCCCAGGGATGAGCAATCAGCCCCAGCATTTT. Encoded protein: CASSLTPGMSNQPQHF.

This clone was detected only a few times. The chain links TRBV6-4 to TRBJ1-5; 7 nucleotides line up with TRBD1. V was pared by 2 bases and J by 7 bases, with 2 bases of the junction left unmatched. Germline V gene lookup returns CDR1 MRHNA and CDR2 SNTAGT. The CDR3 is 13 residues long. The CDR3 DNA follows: TGTGCCAGCAGTGACGGGACAGAGCAGCCCCAGCATTTT. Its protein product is CASSDGTEQPQHF.

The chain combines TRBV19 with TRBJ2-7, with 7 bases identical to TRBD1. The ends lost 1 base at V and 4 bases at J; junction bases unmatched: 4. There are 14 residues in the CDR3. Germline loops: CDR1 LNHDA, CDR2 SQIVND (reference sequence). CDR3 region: CASSIGRGMYEQYF. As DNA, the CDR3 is TGTGCCAGTAGTATAGGCAGGGGGATGTACGAGCAGTACTTC.

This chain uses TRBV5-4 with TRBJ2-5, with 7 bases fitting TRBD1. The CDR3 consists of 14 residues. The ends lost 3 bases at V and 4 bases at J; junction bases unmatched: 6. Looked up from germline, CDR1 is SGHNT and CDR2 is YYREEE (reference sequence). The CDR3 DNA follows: TGTGCCAGCAGCTCTACAGGGGTCCGAGAGACCCAGTACTTC. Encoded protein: CASSSTGVRETQYF.

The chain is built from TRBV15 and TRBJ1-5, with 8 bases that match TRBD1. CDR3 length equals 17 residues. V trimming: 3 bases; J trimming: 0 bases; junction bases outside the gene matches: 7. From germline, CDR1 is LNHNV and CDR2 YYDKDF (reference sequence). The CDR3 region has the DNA TGTGCCACCAGCAGTCGGACAGGGACGTTTAGCAATCAGCCCCAGCATTTT. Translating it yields CATSSRTGTFSNQPQHF. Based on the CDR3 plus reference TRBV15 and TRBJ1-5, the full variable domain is DAMVIQNPRYQVTQFGKPVTLSCSQTLNHNVMYWYQQKSSQAPKLLFHYYDKDFNNEADTPDNFQSRRPNTSFCFLDIRSPGLGDTAMYLCATSSRTGTFSNQPQHFGDGTRLSIL.

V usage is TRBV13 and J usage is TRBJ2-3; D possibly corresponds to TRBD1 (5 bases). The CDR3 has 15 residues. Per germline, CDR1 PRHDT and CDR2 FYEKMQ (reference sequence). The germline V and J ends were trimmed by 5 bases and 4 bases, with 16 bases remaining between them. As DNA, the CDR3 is TGTGCCAGCAGCCCAAACCCGCTAGGGGCAGATACGCAGTATTTT. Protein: CASSPNPLGADTQYF.

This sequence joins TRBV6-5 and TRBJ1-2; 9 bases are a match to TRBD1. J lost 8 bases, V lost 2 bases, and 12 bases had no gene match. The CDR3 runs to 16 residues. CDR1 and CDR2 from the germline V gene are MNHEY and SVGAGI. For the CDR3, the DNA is TGTGCCAGCAGTTACGGCCCGGGACAGGGCTTGGGAGGCTACACCTTC. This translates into CASSYGPGQGLGGYTF.

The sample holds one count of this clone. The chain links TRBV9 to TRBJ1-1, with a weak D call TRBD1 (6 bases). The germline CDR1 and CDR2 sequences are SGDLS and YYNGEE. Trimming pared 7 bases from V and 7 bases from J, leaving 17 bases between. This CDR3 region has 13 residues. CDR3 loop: CASALGGLSEAFF. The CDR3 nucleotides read TGTGCCAGCGCCTTGGGGGGGCTTAGTGAAGCTTTCTTT.